Following are 3 T cell receptor beta chains from one sample sequenced in a study of sequential checkpoint blockade in melanoma. Method: immunoSEQ multiplex PCR; TCRdb's copy keeps in-frame clones and lacks some. The data contain approximately 12,000 clones, 75% to 80% of them singletons. Indicated treatment: randomized to nivolumab then ipilimumab (arm A) or the reverse (arm B). The source was CD8+ T cells sorted from blood (inferred from file names), collected from a patient given nivolumab and ipilimumab in sequence. These receptors were collected from a human donor with melanoma.

The chain has TRBV27 and TRBJ2-5; TRBD2 matches at 7 bases. V dropped 5 bases and J dropped 2; count of bases not matched to a gene: 8. The CDR3 contains 15 residues. Germline V gives CDR1 MNHEY, CDR2 SMNVEV (reference sequence). The CDR3 spells CASSPDAGVQETQYF. CDR3 nucleotides: TGTGCCAGCAGTCCAGACGCGGGGGTGCAAGAGACCCAGTACTTC.

V is TRBV19 and J is TRBJ2-1, with 11 bases lining up with TRBD2. With V trimmed by 1 base and J by 10 bases, 6 bases remained unmatched. The CDR3 is made up of 15 amino acids. Germline V CDR1 and CDR2: LNHDA, SQIVND (reference sequence). The CDR3 protein is CASSIGLAGGREQFF. The CDR3 region has the DNA TGTGCCAGTAGTATAGGTCTAGCGGGAGGAAGGGAGCAGTTCTTC.

This CDR3 is CASSGRTHEELGGELFF. The CDR3 DNA is TGTGCCAGCAGTGGTCGGACACATGAGGAGCTCGGCGGGGAGCTGTTTTTT. The rearrangement uses TRBV25-1 and TRBJ2-2; weak D call: TRBD1 (5 bases). Trimming removed 4 bases at V and 7 bases at J, with 22 bases between. Germline V gives CDR1 MGHDK, CDR2 SYGVNS. CDR3 length: 17 amino acids.